This T cell receptor (beta chain) stems from a study of OX40 agonist ivuxolimab in advanced cancers. For context, the study as a whole: The costimulatory receptor OX40 (CD134) was targeted by ivuxolimab, a fully human IgG2 agonistic monoclonal antibody. Intravenous ivuxolimab was administered to patients every 2 weeks at six dose levels: 0.01, 0.1, 0.3, 1.5, 3 and 10 mg/kg. Of the roughly 52 patients in dose escalation, about 20 had hepatocellular carcinoma, around 15 had melanoma, 9 had renal cell carcinoma and 9 had head and neck cancer. A male proportion of roughly 80% and a mean age of approximately 58 years, ranging from roughly 23 to 85, were recorded for the dose-escalation cohort. Prior anti-PD-1, anti-PD-L1 or anti-CTLA-4 therapy was permitted, and checkpoint inhibitors had been received by roughly 40% of dose-escalation patients. Three dose-escalation patients achieved partial responses, one with hepatocellular carcinoma and two with cutaneous melanoma. The point of sequencing TCRbeta in the periphery was to test whether ivuxolimab changed TCR sequence diversity and drove clonal T-cell expansion. The paper describes the monotherapy dose-escalation part (N ≈ 51 patients) of the phase I trial of ivuxolimab. Broad study findings and their caveats: After ivuxolimab, expanded clones were on average more numerous among CD8+ T cells than among CD4+ T cells. At doses from 0.1 to 3.0 mg/kg, clonal expansion was seen in both CD4+ and CD8+ blood T cells between baseline and week 6. In the 0.1-3.0 mg/kg groups, partial responders had among the lowest normalized peripheral clonal expansion, particularly in CD8+ T cells. Which antigens the clonally expanded peripheral T cells were specific for was not determined. Low levels of normalized T-cell clonal expansion were also seen in some patients who did not respond.

The trial excluded patients who had a history of autoimmune disease or were on systemic immunosuppression. Peripheral blood for TCR sequencing was drawn from every dose cohort at baseline, at cycle 4 day 1 and at cycle 7 day 1. The samples were taken from a phase I, first-in-human, multicenter, open-label dose-escalation trial of ivuxolimab. Adults with locally advanced or metastatic melanoma, renal cell, hepatocellular, or head and neck squamous cell carcinoma were enrolled in the trial. Before TCR sequencing, CD4+ T cells and CD8+ T cells were sorted from peripheral blood as separate populations. Genomic DNA was isolated from the sorted cells so that the TCRbeta CDR3 region could be sequenced. The immunoSEQ Assay was used to sequence the TCRbeta CDR3 regions. Imported from immuneACCESS, the table was reduced by TCRdb to in-frame sequences with V and J called. These copies leave out some clones; in studies compared against another copy, an unresolved V gene accounts for under half, and the cause of the remainder is not known. The sample yields tens of thousands of clones; about 85% were counted once. The ten largest make up approximately 2.3% of the sample.

The CDR3, from cysteine to phenylalanine, totals 14 residues. Of all the DNA, just the CDR3 is kept, 42 bases in frame from base 1. CDR1 MGHRA and CDR2 YSYEKL were looked up in the germline V gene. Trimming costs V 4 bases and J 2 bases, and their ends lie 11 bases apart. On this clone: There is no known antigen for this receptor. Per-base quality was not reported, and no clone a single base away is much larger than it.

This sequence was found in an adult with an advanced solid tumor such as melanoma, head and neck, liver or kidney cancer. The sequence links TRBV4-1 to TRBJ2-5; perhaps TRBD2 is the D gene, with 6 bases matching. The source material was CD4+ or CD8+ T cells sorted from blood, sampled in a trial of the OX40 agonist ivuxolimab. The DNA sequence is given as TGCGCCAGCAGCCCCCGTCGGGGGCAAGAGACCCAGTACTTC. This encodes CASSPRRGQETQYF.